This TCR beta chain was retrieved from a study of response to subunit inactivated influenza vaccine. Study-level points and caveats: Each seasonal flu vaccination may recruit only limited new T cells, authors suggested.

Between the trimmed V and J ends, which lost 1 base and 6 bases, there was a span of 13 bases. CDR1 SGHDN and CDR2 FVKESK come from the germline V gene. The CDR3 covers 15 residues. Points on this clonotype: The antigen is unknown.

TCRdb passed the RT-PCR reads through MiXCR, listing each CDR3 protein once. This table holds about 620,000 distinct CDR3 sequences, roughly 12% found once. This chain connects TRBV14 to TRBJ2-1, with D perhaps TRBD1 (5 bases). Source: PBMCs from blood, taken on the day of vaccination. The origin of this receptor is a man aged 45-65 years who received an inactivated influenza vaccine. The CDR3 region has the DNA TGTGCCAGCAGCCAAGGGGTGAGCCAGGGCAATGAGCAGTTCTTC. Its translation: CASSQGVSQGNEQFF.